Presented here are 7 T cell receptor beta chains from one specimen sequenced in a study of blood T cell repertoires in COVID-19. TCRdb keeps only in-frame clones here, not all; method: immunoSEQ multiplex PCR. The sample lists 150,000 to 180,000 clones, around 83% occurring once. Sequenced input: peripheral blood. These receptors came from a woman aged 60 to 75 with COVID-19, enrolled during active disease.

The CDR3: CASSDRGYTEAFF. The CDR3 nucleotides are TGTGCCAGCAGCGACCGGGGGTACACTGAAGCTTTCTTT. The J gene is TRBJ1-1, the V gene TRBV7-9, with D tentatively TRBD1 (5 bases). Germline values: CDR1 SEHNR, CDR2 FQNEAQ (reference sequence). Trimming removed 5 bases at V and 3 bases at J, with 10 bases between. The CDR3 contains 13 residues.

This chain links TRBV5-4 with TRBJ1-2; no definite D call. The V end was cut by 0 bases, the J end by 4 bases, with 10 bases between. Germline CDR1 is SGHNT and CDR2 is YYREEE (reference sequence). The CDR3 is made up of 14 amino acids. CDR3 sequence (DNA): TGTGCCAGCAGCTTGGTTGGCAGTTTCTATGGCTACACCTTC. Protein product: CASSLVGSFYGYTF.

The chain recombines TRBV14 with TRBJ1-6, with TRBD1 as a possible D gene (6 bases). From germline, CDR1 is SGHDN and CDR2 FVKESK. V was pared by 5 bases and J by 8 bases, with 13 bases between. The CDR3 spans 14 residues. The CDR3 sequence: CASSLLDSYSPLHF. The CDR3, as DNA: TGTGCCAGCAGCTTACTGGACAGTTATTCACCCCTCCACTTT. Variable domain in full (rest from reference TRBV14 and TRBJ1-6): EAGVTQFPSHSVIEKGQTVTLRCDPISGHDNLYWYRRVMGKEIKFLLHFVKESKQDESGMPNNRFLAERTGGTYSTLKVQPAELEDSGVYFCASSLLDSYSPLHFGNGTRLTVT.

In its sample, this clone was seen once. This chain's CDR3 is CASSQDRLRFSGDYGYTF. For the CDR3, the DNA is TGTGCCAGCAGCCAAGATAGATTGCGGTTCTCGGGTGACTATGGCTACACCTTC. V usage is TRBV4-2 and J usage is TRBJ1-2, with D uncertain. Trimming removed 0 bases from V and 3 bases from J, with 20 bases in between. CDR3 length: 18 residues. Germline V gene lookup returns CDR1 LGHNA and CDR2 YNFKEQ.

This chain joins TRBV19 and TRBJ2-2, with 10 bases that match TRBD2. V dropped 0 bases and J dropped 3; count of bases not matched to a gene: 10. Germline CDR1 is LNHDA and CDR2 is SQIVND (reference sequence). The CDR3 sequence is 19 residues long. For the CDR3, the DNA is TGTGCCAGTAGTATAGATCAATGGGGTCTAGCGGGAGACACCGGGGAGCTGTTTTTT. Translation gives CASSIDQWGLAGDTGELFF. The full variable domain, completed using reference TRBV19 and TRBJ2-2, is DGGITQSPKYLFRKEGQNVTLSCEQNLNHDAMYWYRQDPGQGLRLIYYSQIVNDFQKGDIAEGYSVSREKKESFPLTVTSAQKNPTAFYLCASSIDQWGLAGDTGELFFGEGSRLTVL.

This rearrangement joins TRBV6-5 to TRBJ2-3; D not resolved. V lost 11 bases, J lost 0 bases, and 6 bases lay in between. Germline CDR1 reads MNHEY; CDR2 reads SVGAGI. There are 11 residues in the CDR3. CDR3: CALSSTDTQYF. Written as DNA, the CDR3 is TGTGCCCTTTCTAGCACAGATACGCAGTATTTT.

This chain connects TRBV2 to TRBJ1-2; tentative D call: TRBD1 (6 bases). This CDR3 has 16 amino acids. Germline loops: CDR1 SNHLY, CDR2 FYNNEI. The V and J ends lost 7 bases and 4 bases respectively, with 22 bases between them. CDR3 loop: CASTEIAGVHSYGYTF. DNA of the CDR3: TGTGCCAGCACCGAGATCGCAGGGGTGCACTCCTATGGCTACACCTTC.